This T cell receptor beta chain was documented in a study of monozygotic twins with cystic fibrosis. Study-wide findings and caveats: J usage was most co-twin-similar in 8 of 16 pairs, V in 13. Monozygotic CF twins shared more identical nucleotide clonotypes than unrelated patients.

Germline lookup yields CDR1 SNHLY and CDR2 FYNNEI. CDR3 size: 13 residues. Trimming pared 1 base from V and 6 bases from J, leaving 7 bases between. This clone occurred a few times. The antigen is unknown. Libraries were prepared by immunoSEQ multiplex PCR; TCRdb keeps only in-frame clonotypes and omits some of them. The data hold some 35,000 clones, with approximately 67% observed a single time. This sequence joins TRBV2 and TRBJ1-5; D might be TRBD1 (5 bases). The specimen sequenced was blood. The sequence came from a girl between 5 and 17 years old with cystic fibrosis. The CDR3 sequence is CASSEEGSQPQHF. The CDR3 DNA follows: TGTGCCAGCAGTGAAGAGGGGAGTCAGCCCCAGCATTTT.